The 15 T cell receptor beta chains given below trace back to one sample, sequenced in a study of blood T cell repertoires in COVID-19. The data were produced by immunoSEQ multiplex PCR, yet TCRdb's version contains in-frame clones alone and is incomplete. The repertoire consists of over 120,000 clones, with about 80% occurring once and the leading ten covering about 9.2%. The sequencing sample was made of PBMCs or T cells enriched from blood (not recorded which). The receptor source for this set is a man between 50 and 59 years old who had recovered from COVID-19.

The rearrangement links TRBV29-1 to TRBJ2-7, with D perhaps TRBD1 (5 bases). The CDR3 covers 12 residues. Trimming pared 6 bases from V and 2 bases from J, leaving 11 bases between. Germline CDR1 and CDR2: SQVTM and ANQGSEA. The DNA for the CDR3 is TGCAGCGTAGAGGACAAACCCTACGAGCAGTACTTC. Translation gives CSVEDKPYEQYF.

The rearrangement joins TRBV3-1 (or the pseudogene TRBV3-2) to TRBJ2-3, with a possible D match to TRBD1 (6 bases). Deletions cut 3 bases from V and 4 bases from J, with 8 bases between. Looked up from germline, CDR1 is LGHDT and CDR2 is YNNKEL (reference sequence). CDR3 size: 13 residues. CDR3 sequence (DNA): TGTGCCAGCAGCCAGGGGGCCTCAGATACGCAGTATTTT. It codes for CASSQGASDTQYF.

V gene TRBV5-8 combines with J gene TRBJ2-2; no clear D. Germline V gives CDR1 SGHTS, CDR2 YDEGEE. With 0 bases removed from V and 4 bases from J, the gap between germline ends came to 13 bases. This CDR3 is 16 amino acids long. This CDR3 is CASSLGVAGSTGELFF. CDR3 DNA sequence: TGTGCCAGCAGCTTGGGAGTGGCAGGATCCACCGGGGAGCTGTTTTTT.

V is TRBV11-2 and J is TRBJ2-1; the match to TRBD1 covers 9 bases. Germline CDR1 reads SGHAT; CDR2 reads FQNNGV. The CDR3 loop spans 14 amino acids. Trimming took 3 bases from V and 6 from J; bases not matched to a gene: 3. The DNA of the CDR3 is TGTGCCAGCAGCTTCGGGACAGGGATCAATGAGCAGTTCTTC. Translating it yields CASSFGTGINEQFF.

This clone was counted a single time. V gene TRBV11-2 combines with J gene TRBJ1-3; D is perhaps TRBD1 (5 bases). Germline V gene sequence: CDR1 SGHAT, CDR2 FQNNGV. V was shortened by 8 bases and J by 0 bases, with 17 bases between the two germline ends. This CDR3 spans 16 amino acids. The CDR3 loop reads CASRRSGHPSGNTIYF. The DNA of the CDR3 is TGTGCCAGCCGCCGATCTGGACACCCCTCTGGAAACACCATATATTTT.

The V and J genes are TRBV6-5 and TRBJ2-2; TRBD1 matches at 8 bases. The germline CDR1 and CDR2 sequences are MNHEY and SVGAGI. V was pared by 5 bases and J by 4 bases, with 6 bases of the junction left unmatched. The length of the CDR3 is 15 residues. In DNA, the CDR3 is TGTGCCAGCAGTCCCGCCGACAGGGGCACCGGGGAGCTGTTTTTT. Translated: CASSPADRGTGELFF.

V is TRBV7-6 and J is TRBJ1-1; TRBD1 aligns across 8 bases. V was pared by 3 bases and J by 3 bases, with 3 bases of the junction left unmatched. The V gene's germline CDR1 is SGHVS and CDR2 FNYEAQ. CDR3 length: 14 amino acids. Here the CDR3 DNA reads TGTGCCAGCAGCTTGACAGGGGTCGACACTGAAGCTTTCTTT. Translated: CASSLTGVDTEAFF. The whole variable domain, remainder taken from reference TRBV7-6 and TRBJ1-1, is GAGVSQSPRYKVTKRGQDVALRCDPISGHVSLYWYRQALGQGPEFLTYFNYEAQQDKSGLPNDRFSAERPEGSISTLTIQRTEQRDSAMYRCASSLTGVDTEAFFGQGTRLTVV.

The genes are TRBV5-5 and TRBJ2-2, with 8 bases that match TRBD2. CDR3 length equals 17 residues. After removal of 4 bases from V and 2 bases from J, the junction contained 10 bases not matched to a gene. Germline lookup yields CDR1 SGHKS and CDR2 YYEKEE (reference sequence). The CDR3: CASSRLLAAQNTGELFF. The DNA of the CDR3 is TGTGCCAGCAGCCGGCTACTAGCGGCCCAAAACACCGGGGAGCTGTTTTTT.

V gene TRBV6-2 or TRBV6-3 combines with J gene TRBJ1-1; D is uncertain. The germline V gene has CDR1 MNHEY and CDR2 SVGEGT. The CDR3 totals 16 residues. The V end lost 5 bases, the J end lost 3 bases, and 19 bases lay between the germline ends. CDR3 residues: CASSPHISPADTEAFF. CDR3 in DNA: TGTGCCAGCAGTCCCCATATCTCTCCGGCGGACACTGAAGCTTTCTTT.

This rearrangement joins TRBV7-2 to TRBJ1-5, with D hard to call. From germline, CDR1 is SGHTA and CDR2 FQGNSA. Trimming pared 1 base from V and 6 bases from J, leaving 4 bases between. This CDR3 is 12 amino acids long. The CDR3: CASSLDIQPQHF. As DNA, the CDR3 is TGTGCCAGCAGCTTAGACATTCAGCCCCAGCATTTT.

In its sample, this clone was seen a few times. The chain combines TRBV28 with TRBJ1-1, with TRBD1 as a possible D gene (6 bases). The V gene lost 5 bases and the J gene lost 1 base, with 14 bases spanning the gap. Germline CDR1 is MDHEN and CDR2 is SYDVKM. The CDR3 has 15 residues. This CDR3 is CASSARVGQNTEAFF. CDR3 sequence (DNA): TGTGCCAGCAGTGCCCGGGTGGGACAGAACACTGAAGCTTTCTTT.

The gene calls are TRBV28 and TRBJ2-7; possibly TRBD2 for D (6 bases). Germline CDR1 MDHEN, CDR2 SYDVKM. Trimming left V 2 bases short and J 5 bases short, with 10 bases between. This CDR3 contains 13 residues. The CDR3 region is CASSLRGLHEQYF. CDR3 nucleotides: TGTGCCAGCAGTTTAAGAGGACTACACGAGCAGTACTTC.

The chain has TRBV7-8 and TRBJ1-3, with no clear D. CDR1 is SGHVS and CDR2 is FQNEAQ in the germline V gene. This CDR3 comprises 12 residues. V was trimmed by 8 bases and J by 0 bases, leaving 5 bases between them. The CDR3 loop reads CASGDSGNTIYF. For the CDR3, the DNA is TGTGCCAGCGGAGACTCTGGAAACACCATATATTTT.

The V call is TRBV6-5, the J call TRBJ1-2; D may be TRBD1 (5 bases). The germline V gene encodes CDR1 MNHEY and CDR2 SVGAGI. V was trimmed by 6 bases and J by 2 bases, leaving 7 bases between them. The CDR3 is 12 amino acids. The CDR3 loop reads CASRGGNYGYTF. CDR3 nucleotide sequence: TGTGCCAGCAGGGGGGGGAACTATGGCTACACCTTC.

The chain employs TRBV2 and TRBJ2-1, with 9 nucleotides matching TRBD1. Germline CDR1 and CDR2: SNHLY and FYNNEI. V trimming: 7 bases; J trimming: 5 bases; junction bases outside the gene matches: 21. The CDR3 covers 19 residues. CDR3 region: CASIRRSVGTGSYNNEQFF. The CDR3 DNA sequence: TGTGCCAGCATTCGACGGAGTGTGGGGACAGGGAGCTATAACAATGAGCAGTTCTTC.